This TCR beta chain derives from a study of response to subunit inactivated influenza vaccine. Study-level points and caveats: The study's authors posited that every seasonal influenza vaccination enlists few new T cells.

This clonotype was observed at least ten times. Its antigen remains unknown. Germline loops: CDR1 DFQATT, CDR2 SNEGSKA (reference sequence). This CDR3 is 15 amino acids long. V shed 5 bases, J shed 3 bases, and the junction held 11 bases outside the gene matches. Using its own MiXCR run on the RT-PCR reads, TCRdb lists one record per CDR3 protein. The data contain 430,000 or so distinct CDR3 sequences, roughly 11% of them singletons. The clonotype comes from a man between 45 and 60 years old who received an inactivated influenza vaccine. This sequence joins TRBV20-1 and TRBJ2-7; 9 positions match TRBD1. Source: PBMCs from blood, taken 45 days after vaccination. The CDR3 sequence is CSAQEGTGIFYEQYF. The CDR3 DNA follows: TGCAGTGCTCAGGAAGGGACAGGGATTTTCTACGAGCAGTACTTC.